The 28 T cell receptor beta chains given below trace back to one sample, sequenced in a study of cytomegalovirus exposure and HLA in healthy donors. Generated by immunoSEQ multiplex PCR, the TCRdb table keeps only in-frame clones and is missing some. The table has under 200,000 clones, more than 75% seen once. Sequences were obtained from PBMCs. These receptors came from a young man in good health and CMV-seropositive.

This clone was counted once. The chain is built from TRBV19 and TRBJ2-1, with TRBD2 matching over 8 bases. V shed 7 bases and J 12 bases; nucleotides not matched to a gene: 14. This CDR3 contains 14 residues. Per germline, CDR1 LNHDA and CDR2 SQIVND (reference sequence). The CDR3 sequence is CASMVGRGRGSQFF. The DNA of the CDR3 is TGTGCCAGTATGGTCGGGAGGGGAAGGGGCTCGCAGTTCTTC.

In its sample, this clone was seen once. The rearrangement uses TRBV6-1 and TRBJ2-1; a weak D match, TRBD1 (6 bases). The length of the CDR3 is 13 residues. V lost 4 bases and J 4 bases, leaving 8 bases between the germline ends. Germline loops: CDR1 MNHNS, CDR2 SASEGT. The CDR3 reads CASSATGYNEQFF. The CDR3, as DNA: TGTGCCAGCAGTGCAACAGGGTACAATGAGCAGTTCTTC.

The V call is TRBV28, the J call TRBJ2-1; unclear D gene. V shed 5 bases and J shed 6 bases, with 11 bases lying between them. This CDR3 is built from 13 residues. Germline values: CDR1 MDHEN, CDR2 SYDVKM. This CDR3 reads CASSPQWSNEQFF. DNA of the CDR3: TGTGCCAGCAGTCCCCAGTGGAGCAATGAGCAGTTCTTC.

The CDR3 coding sequence is TGTGCCAGCAGTGTGGAAGCGCCGACCGGGGAGCTGTTTTTT. Amino acids: CASSVEAPTGELFF. This chain joins TRBV6-4 and TRBJ2-2; D is unresolved. Trimming left V 4 bases short and J 5 bases short, with 11 bases between. Germline CDR1 reads MRHNA; CDR2 reads SNTAGT. There are 14 residues in the CDR3.

The V and J genes are TRBV27 and TRBJ1-1; D is perhaps TRBD1 (6 bases). Trimming removed 1 base at V and 1 base at J, with 10 bases between. The CDR3 sequence is 15 residues long. The germline V gene has CDR1 MNHEY and CDR2 SMNVEV (reference sequence). The CDR3 spells CASSLFVRGNTEAFF. In nucleotides, the CDR3 is TGTGCCAGCAGTTTATTCGTCAGGGGGAACACTGAAGCTTTCTTT.

J is TRBJ1-2 and V is TRBV5-6; a possible D gene is TRBD1 (5 bases). The CDR3 loop spans 14 amino acids. Germline CDR1 SGHDT, CDR2 YYEEEE. Trimming removed 0 bases at V and 4 bases at J, with 10 bases between. Written as DNA, the CDR3 is TGTGCCAGCAGCTTGGCCGGGGGAGGCTATGGCTACACCTTC. Protein: CASSLAGGGYGYTF.

The genes are TRBV9 and TRBJ2-1, with 7 bases identical to TRBD2. The CDR3 runs to 16 residues. Germline V CDR1 and CDR2: SGDLS, YYNGEE. Trimming cost V 0 bases and J 2 bases; bases outside gene matches: 5. CDR3 sequence reads: CASSVVGGTTYNEQFF. DNA of the CDR3: TGTGCCAGCAGCGTAGTTGGCGGGACTACCTACAATGAGCAGTTCTTC.

The V and J genes are TRBV7-6 and TRBJ2-3; perhaps TRBD1 as D (5 bases). Germline assignment: CDR1 SGHVS and CDR2 FNYEAQ. V lost 3 bases, J lost 3 bases, and 13 bases lay in between. This CDR3 contains 15 residues. As DNA, the CDR3 is TGTGCCAGCAGCTTGAGCAGGGCCGGAACAGATACGCAGTATTTT. Translating it yields CASSLSRAGTDTQYF.

The genes are TRBV9 and TRBJ1-3; no firm D call. Germline V CDR1 and CDR2: SGDLS, YYNGEE. The ends were cut back, 0 bases at V and 0 bases at J, with 7 bases in the middle. This CDR3 has 15 residues. The CDR3: CASSVAHGSGNTIYF. CDR3 DNA sequence: TGTGCCAGCAGCGTAGCCCACGGCTCTGGAAACACCATATATTTT. The entire variable domain, with the rest obtained from reference TRBV9 and TRBJ1-3, is as follows: DSGVTQTPKHLITATGQRVTLRCSPRSGDLSVYWYQQSLDQGLQFLIQYYNGEERAKGNILERFSAQQFPDLHSELNLSSLELGDSALYFCASSVAHGSGNTIYFGEGSWLTVV.

This chain uses TRBV19 with TRBJ1-4; perhaps TRBD1 as D (5 bases). Germline V gene sequence: CDR1 LNHDA, CDR2 SQIVND (reference sequence). The CDR3 consists of 14 residues. V dropped 8 bases and J dropped 6 bases, with 16 bases sitting between them. Here the CDR3 reads CASRVREGDEKLFF. DNA for the CDR3: TGTGCCAGTCGTGTCAGGGAGGGCGATGAAAAACTGTTTTTT.

This clone was recorded once. This chain uses TRBV30 with TRBJ2-1; 10 bases align to TRBD1. V was clipped by 5 bases and J by 10 bases; unmatched bases: 8. The CDR3 runs 13 residues. The germline gives CDR1 GTSNPN, CDR2 SVGIG (reference sequence). The CDR3 coding sequence is TGTGCCTGGGGACAGGGGGGGTTGGCAGAGCAGTTCTTC. It translates to CAWGQGGLAEQFF.

This clone occurred once. The identical CDR3 is also encoded by other nucleotide sequences in the sample. The V call is TRBV7-3, the J call TRBJ2-3, with a possible D match to TRBD1 (6 bases). In germline, CDR1 is SGHTA, CDR2 FQGTGA. This CDR3 has 13 residues. Between the trimmed V and J ends, which lost 5 bases and 3 bases, there was a span of 9 bases. The chain's CDR3 is CASSPQGTDTQYF. CDR3 bases: TGTGCCAGCAGCCCCCAGGGGACAGATACGCAGTATTTT.

The chain joins TRBV30 to TRBJ1-2; 9 nucleotides line up with TRBD1. The length of the CDR3 is 14 residues. Germline CDR1 and CDR2: GTSNPN and SVGIG (reference sequence). Trimming cost V 4 bases and J 4 bases; bases outside gene matches: 7. In nucleotides, the CDR3 is TGTGCCTGGAACCCGGGACAGGGATCCTATGGCTACACCTTC. Its translation: CAWNPGQGSYGYTF.

This chain joins TRBV28 and TRBJ1-5; 7 bases are shared with TRBD1. V was pared by 5 bases and J by 5 bases, with 9 bases of the junction left unmatched. CDR3 size: 15 residues. Germline lookup yields CDR1 MDHEN and CDR2 SYDVKM. This chain's CDR3 is CASSETTGADQPQHF. The CDR3 nucleotides read TGTGCCAGCAGTGAAACCACAGGGGCAGATCAGCCCCAGCATTTT.

J is TRBJ2-7 and V is TRBV19, with D perhaps matching TRBD2 (6 bases). The CDR3 sequence is 12 residues long. V was shortened by 11 bases and J by 4 bases, with 15 bases between the two germline ends. Germline CDR1 reads LNHDA; CDR2 reads SQIVND (reference sequence). CDR3 in amino acids: CASAGLHYEQYF. The CDR3 region has the DNA TGTGCCTCTGCGGGGCTCCATTACGAGCAGTACTTC.

The chain is built from TRBV15 and TRBJ1-1; D ambiguous. The CDR3 covers 14 residues. Between the trimmed V and J ends, which lost 1 base and 8 bases, there was a span of 14 bases. CDR1 and CDR2 (germline): LNHNV, YYDKDF (reference sequence). CDR3 in amino acids: CATSRGQVGSEAFF. CDR3 DNA: TGTGCCACCAGCAGAGGACAAGTTGGTTCCGAAGCTTTCTTT. The full variable domain, with the rest looked up from reference TRBV15 and TRBJ1-1, is DAMVIQNPRYQVTQFGKPVTLSCSQTLNHNVMYWYQQKSSQAPKLLFHYYDKDFNNEADTPDNFQSRRPNTSFCFLDIRSPGLGDTAMYLCATSRGQVGSEAFFGQGTRLTVV.

V gene TRBV6-6 combines with J gene TRBJ1-4, with D uncertain. The ends were cut back, 6 bases at V and 6 bases at J, with 11 bases in the middle. Germline CDR1 is MNHNY and CDR2 is SVGAGI (reference sequence). There are 13 residues in the CDR3. CDR3 region: CASRAAVDEKLFF. The CDR3 DNA follows: TGTGCCAGCAGGGCCGCCGTGGATGAAAAACTGTTTTTT.

The chain uses TRBV6-5 and TRBJ1-3; TRBD1 is a possible D gene (6 bases). With 6 bases removed from V and 4 bases from J, the gap between germline ends came to 13 bases. Germline CDR1 is MNHEY and CDR2 is SVGAGI. The CDR3 loop spans 14 amino acids. As DNA, the CDR3 is TGTGCCAGCAGCCGCGGACAGCCGGGAAACACCATATATTTT. It encodes CASSRGQPGNTIYF.

CDR3 sequence: CASSTPGLADSYEQYF. For the CDR3, the DNA is TGTGCCAGCAGCACTCCCGGACTAGCGGATTCCTACGAGCAGTACTTC. The chain links TRBV7-9 to TRBJ2-7, with TRBD2 identical over 10 bases. The germline V gene encodes CDR1 SEHNR and CDR2 FQNEAQ (reference sequence). The CDR3 consists of 16 residues. V dropped 5 bases and J dropped 1; count of bases not matched to a gene: 8.

The chain links TRBV5-1 to TRBJ2-7; 9 bases map to TRBD2. CDR1 is SGHRS, CDR2 YFSETQ, per germline. Losses at the gene ends were 0 bases for V and 5 bases for J; bases not matched to a gene: 3. CDR3 size: 14 residues. In nucleotides, the CDR3 is TGCGCCAGCAGCTTGGTCGGGACTAGCAACGAGCAGTACTTC. This sequence encodes CASSLVGTSNEQYF.

The rearrangement links TRBV13 to TRBJ1-1, with 7 bases identical to TRBD1. The V and J ends lost 5 bases and 1 base, in that order; junction bases with no gene match: 7. This CDR3 comprises 15 residues. The V gene's germline CDR1 is PRHDT and CDR2 FYEKMQ (reference sequence). The CDR3 DNA follows: TGTGCCAGCAGCATAAAGACAGGGAAGAACACTGAAGCTTTCTTT. This codes for CASSIKTGKNTEAFF.

CDR3 sequence (DNA): TGTGCCAGCAGTTTAGGGGCTAGCGGGAGTTACGAGCAGTACTTC. Its translation: CASSLGASGSYEQYF. V gene TRBV27 combines with J gene TRBJ2-7; 10 bases align to TRBD2. J was trimmed by 4 bases and V by 2 bases; bases with no gene match: 5. The germline V gene has CDR1 MNHEY and CDR2 SMNVEV (reference sequence). The CDR3 contains 15 residues.

The chain combines TRBV19 with TRBJ1-1, with D hard to call. Germline-derived CDR1 and CDR2 are LNHDA and SQIVND (reference sequence). The CDR3 is made up of 14 amino acids. V lost 6 bases, J lost 4 bases, and 15 bases lay in between. This CDR3 is CASSNPGRSTEAFF. Here the CDR3 DNA reads TGTGCCAGTAGCAACCCCGGAAGGAGCACTGAAGCTTTCTTT.

This clone was seen only once. The chain links TRBV5-4 to TRBJ2-5, with TRBD2 as a possible D gene (7 bases). The V gene lost 4 bases and the J gene lost 7 bases, with 20 bases spanning the gap. This CDR3 comprises 15 residues. Germline CDR1 reads SGHNT; CDR2 reads YYREEE (reference sequence). The CDR3 DNA reads as TGTGCCAGCAGCCCCGCGGGGGCGCCCGAGGGGACCCAGTACTTC. Translated, it gives CASSPAGAPEGTQYF.

The chain carries TRBV5-6 and TRBJ1-3; tentative D call: TRBD1 (6 bases). CDR1 is SGHDT, CDR2 YYEEEE, per germline. V was clipped by 2 bases and J by 5 bases, with 8 bases between them. CDR3 length: 13 amino acids. The CDR3 protein is CASSFGTRNTIYF. CDR3 nucleotides: TGTGCCAGCAGCTTTGGGACAAGAAACACCATATATTTT.

The chain joins TRBV6-5 to TRBJ2-3; D gene unclear. Germline lookup yields CDR1 MNHEY and CDR2 SVGAGI. V was trimmed by 0 bases and J by 4 bases, leaving 11 bases between them. The CDR3 is 15 amino acids. The CDR3 loop reads CASSYSPSRADTQYF. The CDR3 DNA reads as TGTGCCAGCAGTTACTCCCCATCACGGGCAGATACGCAGTATTTT.

CDR3 DNA sequence: TGTGCCAGCACGGTCGGGGTTTCTCCGGAGACCCAGTACTTC. Amino acid sequence: CASTVGVSPETQYF. This chain joins TRBV2 and TRBJ2-5, with D possibly being TRBD2 (5 bases). The CDR3 spans 14 residues. The germline V gene encodes CDR1 SNHLY and CDR2 FYNNEI. V was pared by 7 bases and J by 5 bases, with 17 bases between.

This chain joins TRBV7-3 and TRBJ2-3; 7 nucleotides agree with TRBD1. J gave up 1 base and V 6 bases, and 4 bases lay outside the gene matches. The CDR3 is 14 residues long. Germline V gene data show CDR1 as SGHTA and CDR2 as FQGTGA. The CDR3 spells CASRQGIGTDTQYF. The CDR3 DNA reads as TGTGCCAGCAGACAGGGGATTGGCACAGATACGCAGTATTTT.